These 20 T cell receptor beta chains were sequenced from one sample in a study of CD8+ T cells in alopecia areata. RNA was extracted and reverse transcribed into cDNA as the sequencing template. Only in-frame clones appear in the TCRdb table, and some are missing; sequencing was by immunoSEQ multiplex PCR. The table includes 200,000 to 250,000 clones, approximately 40% detected once. Treatment of the sample: oral pan-JAK inhibitor, 5-10 mg twice daily. Sample: CD4+ T cells sorted from blood, taken at roughly week 36, from a patient treated with tofacitinib. These TCRs come from a human donor with alopecia areata.

V and J are TRBV30 and TRBJ1-1; D is unresolved. The V end lost 3 bases, the J end lost 4 bases, and 15 bases lay between the germline ends. The CDR3 runs to 14 residues. Germline-derived CDR1 and CDR2 are GTSNPN and SVGIG (reference sequence). The CDR3 nucleotides read TGTGCCTGGAGAAGCCAGATGCGAGGCACTGAAGCTTTCTTT. It encodes CAWRSQMRGTEAFF.

The V and J genes are TRBV9 and TRBJ2-7, with a tentative D call TRBD1 (6 bases). V dropped 6 bases and J dropped 5 bases, with 18 bases sitting between them. Germline-derived CDR1 and CDR2 are SGDLS and YYNGEE. The CDR3 is made up of 14 amino acids. Here the CDR3 reads CASNTGTSTHEQYF. The CDR3 bases are TGTGCCAGCAACACAGGGACGTCAACACACGAGCAGTACTTC.

This sequence joins TRBV6-6 and TRBJ2-7, with a possible D match to TRBD1 (6 bases). V dropped 0 bases and J dropped 0 bases, with 12 bases sitting between them. The CDR3 covers 16 residues. CDR1 and CDR2 (germline): MNHNY, SVGAGI (reference sequence). The CDR3 spells CASSYSKGENSYEQYF. As DNA, the CDR3 is TGTGCCAGCAGTTACTCGAAGGGGGAGAACTCCTACGAGCAGTACTTC.

This clone showed up just a few times. The rearrangement uses TRBV29-1 and TRBJ2-3; the D gene could be TRBD1 or TRBD2 (5 bases each). Trimming took off 3 bases at V and 6 bases at J, with 19 bases between the two ends. The V gene's germline CDR1 is SQVTM and CDR2 ANQGSEA. The CDR3 has 15 amino acids. The CDR3 bases are TGCAGCGTTGATCATCGGGGCCTAAGTGGGGATACGCAGTATTTT. It is translated as CSVDHRGLSGDTQYF.

The chain carries TRBV7-2 and TRBJ2-2, with D unresolved. CDR1 and CDR2 (germline): SGHTA, FQGNSA. Trimming left V 10 bases short and J 7 bases short, with 10 bases between. The CDR3 is 11 amino acids. The CDR3 loop reads CATLGIGELFF. The CDR3 DNA reads TGTGCCACCTTGGGGATCGGGGAGCTGTTTTTT.

About this clone: Other DNA sequences in this specimen translate into the identical CDR3. The chain uses TRBV29-1 and TRBJ2-7; 10 positions agree with TRBD1. With V trimmed by 4 bases and J by 0 bases, 3 bases remained unmatched. This CDR3 contains 14 residues. In germline, CDR1 is SQVTM, CDR2 ANQGSEA. The CDR3 region has the DNA TGCAGCGTTGCCCGGGACAGGGGCTCCTACGAGCAGTACTTC. Translated, it gives CSVARDRGSYEQYF.

This clone was detected once. This chain links TRBV2 with TRBJ2-3; 8 bases map to TRBD2. The V gene's germline CDR1 is SNHLY and CDR2 FYNNEI. V dropped 5 bases and J dropped 2; count of bases not matched to a gene: 15. The CDR3 has 18 amino acids. The CDR3 DNA sequence: TGTGCCAGCAGTATGACTAGCCGGGAGGGTCCGGACACAGATACGCAGTATTTT. Translated, it gives CASSMTSREGPDTDTQYF.

The V and J genes are TRBV5-4 and TRBJ1-1, with D unclear. The CDR3 runs 13 residues. V lost 0 bases to trimming and J lost 3 bases, with 6 bases between them. CDR1 SGHNT and CDR2 YYREEE come from the germline V gene (reference sequence). The CDR3 nucleotides are TGTGCCAGCAGCTTGGATCCCCACACTGAAGCTTTCTTT. Its protein product is CASSLDPHTEAFF. Full variable domain (outside the CDR3, taken from reference TRBV5-4 and TRBJ1-1): ETGVTQSPTHLIKTRGQQVTLRCSSQSGHNTVSWYQQALGQGPQFIFQYYREEENGRGNFPPRFSGLQFPNYSSELNVNALELDDSALYLCASSLDPHTEAFFGQGTRLTVV.

The chain links TRBV6-5 to TRBJ1-1, with TRBD1 as a possible D gene (5 bases). Trimming removed 8 bases at V and 3 bases at J, with 19 bases between. The CDR3 contains 15 residues. The germline V gene encodes CDR1 MNHEY and CDR2 SVGAGI. The CDR3 DNA is TGTGCCAGCGGTACATGGGGGAGGGGATACACTGAAGCTTTCTTT. It is translated as CASGTWGRGYTEAFF.

V and J are TRBV5-4 and TRBJ1-1, with D unresolved. This CDR3 is built from 14 residues. Trimming cost V 4 bases and J 1 base, with 11 bases left between them. The V gene's germline CDR1 is SGHNT and CDR2 YYREEE (reference sequence). The CDR3 here is CASSRAGGNTEAFF. The DNA of the CDR3 is TGTGCCAGCAGCCGCGCGGGCGGGAACACTGAAGCTTTCTTT.

The chain links TRBV7-2 to TRBJ1-5; 8 bases are a match to TRBD1. Germline CDR1 is SGHTA and CDR2 is FQGNSA. Losses at the gene ends were 1 base for V and 7 bases for J; bases not matched to a gene: 6. The CDR3 runs 15 residues. The CDR3 is CASSLGQGAWQPQHF. The CDR3 DNA sequence: TGTGCCAGCAGCTTAGGCCAGGGGGCTTGGCAGCCCCAGCATTTT.

The DNA of the CDR3 is TGTGCCTGGAGTAAGGGTGCGGGCACTGAAGCTTTCTTT. It is translated as CAWSKGAGTEAFF. The genes are TRBV30 and TRBJ1-1; the D is unclear. Trimming took 2 bases from V and 4 from J, leaving 11 bases between them. The germline CDR1 and CDR2 sequences are GTSNPN and SVGIG (reference sequence). This CDR3 has 13 amino acids. Variable domain in full (rest from reference TRBV30 and TRBJ1-1): SQTIHQWPATLVQPVGSPLSLECTVEGTSNPNLYWYRQAAGRGLQLLFYSVGIGQISSEVPQNLSASRPQDRQFILSSKKLLLSDSGFYLCAWSKGAGTEAFFGQGTRLTVV.

CDR3 DNA: TGCGCCAGCAGTTCCTCAGGGTCAGGGGCCGGCACCGGGGAGCTGTTTTTT. It codes for CASSSSGSGAGTGELFF. The chain carries TRBV5-1 and TRBJ2-2; D is possibly TRBD1 (6 bases). CDR1 and CDR2 (germline): SGHRS, YFSETQ. There are 17 residues in the CDR3. Trimming shortened V by 5 bases and J by 4 bases, and 21 bases separated the two germline ends.

The genes are TRBV5-4 and TRBJ2-3; TRBD2 matches 7 bases. The germline V gene has CDR1 SGHNT and CDR2 YYREEE (reference sequence). The CDR3 covers 18 residues. After removal of 3 bases from V and 0 bases from J, the junction contained 13 bases not matched to a gene. The CDR3 loop reads CASSSWGTNRISTDTQYF. For the CDR3, the DNA is TGTGCCAGCAGCTCCTGGGGGACTAACCGGATTAGCACAGATACGCAGTATTTT.

This sequence joins TRBV30 and TRBJ2-1; D is perhaps TRBD1 or TRBD2 (6 bases each). Germline CDR1 reads GTSNPN; CDR2 reads SVGIG (reference sequence). Trimming took off 3 bases at V and 2 bases at J, with 11 bases between the two ends. This CDR3 is built from 14 residues. The CDR3 region has the DNA TGTGCCTGGAGAAGGGGGGCAACCTACAATGAGCAGTTCTTC. Its translation is CAWRRGATYNEQFF.

This clone has a count of ten or more. The chain recombines TRBV7-9 with TRBJ2-5; 11 bases agree with TRBD2. CDR1 and CDR2 from the germline V gene are SEHNR and FQNEAQ (reference sequence). Trimming at V came to 5 bases and at J to 7 bases, leaving 12 bases not matched to a gene. The CDR3 loop spans 16 amino acids. The CDR3: CASSPPGLADPRTQYF. As DNA, the CDR3 is TGTGCCAGCAGCCCTCCGGGACTAGCGGACCCAAGGACCCAGTACTTC.

The chain couples TRBV5-1 to TRBJ2-7, with a weak D call TRBD1 (6 bases). CDR1 SGHRS and CDR2 YFSETQ come from the germline V gene. The CDR3 has 13 amino acids. The ends were cut back, 4 bases at V and 4 bases at J, with 12 bases in the middle. CDR3 nucleotides: TGCGCCAGCAGCGGGGCAGGGGCATACGAGCAGTACTTC. Translation: CASSGAGAYEQYF.

This clone was detected only a few times. The chain recombines TRBV5-1 with TRBJ2-1, with D maybe TRBD2 (5 bases). CDR3 length: 14 amino acids. The V gene lost 0 bases and the J gene lost 7 bases, with 11 bases spanning the gap. Germline CDR1 and CDR2: SGHRS and YFSETQ. CDR3 bases: TGCGCCAGCAGCTTGGATCCGTGGAGGAATGAGCAGTTCTTC. Protein: CASSLDPWRNEQFF.

This clone was found a few times. The genes are TRBV29-1 and TRBJ2-5; TRBD2 aligns across 7 bases. The CDR3 extends over 14 amino acids. The trim removed 4 bases at V and 4 bases at J, leaving 9 bases unmatched. CDR1 and CDR2 from the germline V gene are SQVTM and ANQGSEA. The CDR3 nucleotides read TGCAGCGTTGTACCGCGGGAGATGCCAGAGACCCAGTACTTC. Translating it yields CSVVPREMPETQYF.

This clone was observed at least ten times. The rearrangement links TRBV10-2 to TRBJ2-1; D is ambiguous. From germline, CDR1 is WSHSY and CDR2 SAAADI. V lost 6 bases and J 5 bases, leaving 14 bases between the germline ends. This CDR3 spans 14 amino acids. This chain's CDR3 is CASSRLDADNEQFF. CDR3 nucleotide sequence: TGCGCCAGCAGCCGATTGGATGCTGACAATGAGCAGTTCTTC.